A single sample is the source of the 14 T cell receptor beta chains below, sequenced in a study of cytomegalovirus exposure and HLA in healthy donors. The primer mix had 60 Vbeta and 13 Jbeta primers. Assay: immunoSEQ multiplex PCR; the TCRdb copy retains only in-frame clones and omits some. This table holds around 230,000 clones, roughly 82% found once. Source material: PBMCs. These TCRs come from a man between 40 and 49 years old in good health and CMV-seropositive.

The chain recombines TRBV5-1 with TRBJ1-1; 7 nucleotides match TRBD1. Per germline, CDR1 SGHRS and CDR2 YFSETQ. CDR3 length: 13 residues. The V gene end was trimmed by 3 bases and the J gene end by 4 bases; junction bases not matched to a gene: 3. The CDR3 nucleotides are TGCGCCAGCAGCTCCGACAGGGTCACTGAAGCTTTCTTT. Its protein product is CASSSDRVTEAFF.

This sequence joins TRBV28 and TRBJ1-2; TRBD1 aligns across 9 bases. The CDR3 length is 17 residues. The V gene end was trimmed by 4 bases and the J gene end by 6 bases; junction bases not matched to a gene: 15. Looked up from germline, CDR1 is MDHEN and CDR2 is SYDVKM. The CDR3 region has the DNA TGTGCCAGCAGTTCTCATACGGGACAGGGAATTTATCATGGCTACACCTTC. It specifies CASSSHTGQGIYHGYTF.

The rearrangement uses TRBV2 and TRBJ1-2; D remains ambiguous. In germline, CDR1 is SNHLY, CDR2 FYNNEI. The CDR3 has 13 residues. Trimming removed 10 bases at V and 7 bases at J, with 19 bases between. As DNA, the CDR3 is TGTGCCACCTTGGAGCCACGCTCCGGTGGCTACACCTTC. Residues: CATLEPRSGGYTF.

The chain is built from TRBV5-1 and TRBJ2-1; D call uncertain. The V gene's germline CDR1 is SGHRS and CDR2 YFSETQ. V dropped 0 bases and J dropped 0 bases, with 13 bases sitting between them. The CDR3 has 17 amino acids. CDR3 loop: CASSLGTGPSSYNEQFF. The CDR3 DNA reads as TGCGCCAGCAGCTTGGGTACGGGTCCGAGCTCCTACAATGAGCAGTTCTTC. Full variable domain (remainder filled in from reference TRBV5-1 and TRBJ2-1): KAGVTQTPRYLIKTRGQQVTLSCSPISGHRSVSWYQQTPGQGLQFLFEYFSETQRNKGNFPGRFSGRQFSNSRSEMNVSTLELGDSALYLCASSLGTGPSSYNEQFFGPGTRLTVL.

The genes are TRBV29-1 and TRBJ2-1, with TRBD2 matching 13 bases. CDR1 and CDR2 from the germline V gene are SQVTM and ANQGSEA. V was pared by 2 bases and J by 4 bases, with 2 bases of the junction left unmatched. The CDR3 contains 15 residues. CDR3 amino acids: CSVETGLAGYNEQFF. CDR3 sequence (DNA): TGCAGCGTTGAAACGGGACTAGCGGGATACAATGAGCAGTTCTTC.

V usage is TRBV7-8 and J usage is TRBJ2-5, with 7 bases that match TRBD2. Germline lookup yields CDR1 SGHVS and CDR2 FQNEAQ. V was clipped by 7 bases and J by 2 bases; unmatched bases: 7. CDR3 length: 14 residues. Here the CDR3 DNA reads TGTGCCAGCACAACGGGGACTATACAAGAGACCCAGTACTTC. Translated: CASTTGTIQETQYF.

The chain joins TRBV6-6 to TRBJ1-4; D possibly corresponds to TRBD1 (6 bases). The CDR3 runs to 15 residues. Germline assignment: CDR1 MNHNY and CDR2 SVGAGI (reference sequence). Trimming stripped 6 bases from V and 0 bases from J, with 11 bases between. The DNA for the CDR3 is TGTGCCAGCAGCTTTGGGGGCACAACTAATGAAAAACTGTTTTTT. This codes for CASSFGGTTNEKLFF.

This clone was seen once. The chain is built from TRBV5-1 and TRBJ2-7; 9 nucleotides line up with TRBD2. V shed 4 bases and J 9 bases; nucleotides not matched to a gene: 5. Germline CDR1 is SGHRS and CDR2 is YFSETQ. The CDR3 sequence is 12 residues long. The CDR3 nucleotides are TGCGCCAGCAGCGGGCTAGCGGGGTTGCAGTACTTC. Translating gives CASSGLAGLQYF.

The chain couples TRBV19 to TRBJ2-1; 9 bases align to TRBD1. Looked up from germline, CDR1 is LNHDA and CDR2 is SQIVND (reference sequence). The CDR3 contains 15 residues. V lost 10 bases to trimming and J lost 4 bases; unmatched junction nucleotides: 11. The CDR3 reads CATRPLGQGYNEQFF. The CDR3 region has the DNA TGTGCCACCCGCCCCCTGGGACAGGGTTACAATGAGCAGTTCTTC.

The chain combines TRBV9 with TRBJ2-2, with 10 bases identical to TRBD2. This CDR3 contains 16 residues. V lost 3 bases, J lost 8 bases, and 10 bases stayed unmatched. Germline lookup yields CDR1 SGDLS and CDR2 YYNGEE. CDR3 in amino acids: CASSGRSGRAGGELFF. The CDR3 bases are TGTGCCAGCAGCGGAAGGAGCGGGAGGGCCGGAGGGGAGCTGTTTTTT.

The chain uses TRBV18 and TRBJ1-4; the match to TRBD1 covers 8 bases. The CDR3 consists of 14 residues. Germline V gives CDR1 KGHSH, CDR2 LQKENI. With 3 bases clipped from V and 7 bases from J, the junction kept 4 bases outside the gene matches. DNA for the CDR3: TGTGCCAGCTCACCGGCAGGGGGCCGTGAAAAACTGTTTTTT. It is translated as CASSPAGGREKLFF.

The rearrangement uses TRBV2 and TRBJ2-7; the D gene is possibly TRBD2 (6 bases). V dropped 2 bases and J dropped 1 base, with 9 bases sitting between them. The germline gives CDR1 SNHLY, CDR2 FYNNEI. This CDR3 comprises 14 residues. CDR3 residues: CASSELRGSYEQYV. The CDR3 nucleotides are TGTGCCAGCAGTGAATTGCGGGGATCCTACGAGCAGTACGTC.

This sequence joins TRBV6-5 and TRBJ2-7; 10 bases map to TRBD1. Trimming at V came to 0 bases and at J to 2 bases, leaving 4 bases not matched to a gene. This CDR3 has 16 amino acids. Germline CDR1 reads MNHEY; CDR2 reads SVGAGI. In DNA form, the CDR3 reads TGTGCCAGCAGTTACTCGATGGGACAGGGGACCTACGAGCAGTACTTC. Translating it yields CASSYSMGQGTYEQYF.

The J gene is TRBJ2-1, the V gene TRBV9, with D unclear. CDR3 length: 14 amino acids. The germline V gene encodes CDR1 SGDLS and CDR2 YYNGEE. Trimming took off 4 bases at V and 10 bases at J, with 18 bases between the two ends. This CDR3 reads CASSPTQLHSEQFF. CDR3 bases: TGTGCCAGCAGCCCAACACAGTTACACAGCGAGCAGTTCTTC.